The 30 T cell receptor beta chains below were found in one sample sequenced in a study of T cell responses to AZD1222 COVID-19 vaccine (dated by TCRdb to about 2021). The time point label of this sample denotes: about 28 days (+/-7) after the second vaccine dose. Per the publication, the treatment or condition label means: meningococcal conjugate vaccine given as trial control. Receptors were amplified or captured by the immunoSEQ multiplex PCR assay. Entries here come from immuneACCESS through TCRdb and include only in-frame sequences with V and J called. Some clones fail to appear in such tables; in the studies checked, an unresolved V gene covers under half of the shortfall, and the cause of the remainder is unknown. Across this sample there are approximately 130,000 clones, with roughly 85% seen only once. In total, the top ten clones hold 7.9% of the sample. Material: peripheral blood, obtained 28 days after the second dose of the MenACWY control vaccine. Receptors were obtained from an adult who received the MenACWY meningococcal vaccine as a control.

The J gene is TRBJ1-4, the V gene TRBV19; D is unclear. V lost 7 bases and J lost 4, with 13 bases in between. Germline values: CDR1 LNHDA, CDR2 SQIVND (reference sequence). The CDR3 has 14 residues. The CDR3 reads CASMYGPRNEKLFF. DNA of the CDR3: TGTGCCAGTATGTATGGGCCACGTAATGAAAAACTGTTTTTT.

The V and J genes are TRBV12-1 and TRBJ1-5; TRBD1 was called by the table and not checked on the DNA. TRBV12-1 is flagged as a pseudogene. The CDR3 runs 14 residues. As DNA, the CDR3 is TGTGCCAGCAGCTTTCAGGGCTCGTCTCAGCCCCAGCATTTT. It encodes CASSFQGSSQPQHF.

CDR3 DNA sequence: TGTGCCACCAGTGCCCGACAGGGGAATCGTGGTACGCAGTATTTT. It is translated as CATSARQGNRGTQYF. The chain has TRBV24-1 and TRBJ2-3; the match to TRBD1 covers 8 bases. Germline values: CDR1 KGHDR, CDR2 SFDVKD. The V segment lost 5 bases and the J segment 8 bases; nucleotides outside the gene matches: 11. The CDR3 totals 15 residues.

This chain uses TRBV28 with TRBJ1-2, with D hard to call. Germline CDR1 and CDR2: MDHEN and SYDVKM. Trimming left V 3 bases short and J 8 bases short, with 13 bases between. The CDR3 runs to 13 residues. CDR3 sequence reads: CASSLAGWEGYTF. The CDR3 coding sequence is TGTGCCAGCAGTTTGGCGGGTTGGGAGGGCTACACCTTC.

The chain employs TRBV12-3 or TRBV12-4 and TRBJ1-4; 7 bases are shared with TRBD1. The CDR3 has 13 residues. V trimming: 6 bases; J trimming: 6 bases; junction bases outside the gene matches: 4. In DNA, the CDR3 is TGTGCCAGCAGAGGACAGGCGGATGAAAAACTGTTTTTT. Translation: CASRGQADEKLFF.

V gene TRBV11-3 combines with J gene TRBJ2-7, with D tentatively TRBD2 (6 bases). The CDR3 is made up of 15 amino acids. Germline assignment: CDR1 SGHNT and CDR2 YENEEA. V lost 5 bases and J 3 bases, leaving 17 bases between the germline ends. CDR3 nucleotide sequence: TGTGCCAGCAGCGAAGGGAGGTCAGCCGTCTACGAGCAGTACTTC. As protein: CASSEGRSAVYEQYF. Combining the CDR3 with reference TRBV11-3 and TRBJ2-7 gives the whole variable domain EAGVVQSPRYKIIEKKQPVAFWCNPISGHNTLYWYLQNLGQGPELLIRYENEEAVDDSQLPKDRFSAERLKGVDSTLKIQPAELGDSAVYLCASSEGRSAVYEQYFGPGTRLTVT.

The gene calls are TRBV11-2 and TRBJ1-1, with a tentative D call TRBD1 (5 bases). CDR1 is SGHAT and CDR2 is FQNNGV in the germline V gene. Trimming left V 5 bases short and J 7 bases short, with 17 bases between. The CDR3 covers 14 residues. Here the CDR3 reads CASSPYNGALEAFF. In DNA, the CDR3 is TGTGCCAGCAGCCCTTATAACGGGGCCCTTGAAGCTTTCTTT.

The gene calls are TRBV20-1 and TRBJ1-1; no reliable D call. The CDR3 loop spans 11 amino acids. With 6 bases removed from V and 3 bases from J, the gap between germline ends came to 8 bases. Looked up from germline, CDR1 is DFQATT and CDR2 is SNEGSKA (reference sequence). The CDR3 loop reads CSAMIYTEAFF. The CDR3 region has the DNA TGCAGTGCCATGATTTACACTGAAGCTTTCTTT.

The chain carries TRBV29-1 and TRBJ2-3; D possibly corresponds to TRBD1 (6 bases). The CDR3 totals 15 residues. Trimming shortened V by 5 bases and J by 4 bases, and 19 bases separated the two germline ends. Germline CDR1 SQVTM, CDR2 ANQGSEA. The chain's CDR3 is CSVTGQPRSADTQYF. In DNA form, the CDR3 reads TGCAGCGTTACAGGACAGCCTCGGAGCGCAGATACGCAGTATTTT.

The chain couples TRBV28 to TRBJ1-1; D remains unclear. Trimming stripped 4 bases from V and 3 bases from J, with 21 bases between. The CDR3 runs to 17 residues. Germline V lookup: CDR1 MDHEN, CDR2 SYDVKM. The CDR3 reads CASSSIKSGYRDTEAFF. In DNA, the CDR3 is TGTGCCAGCAGTTCCATCAAATCCGGGTATCGTGACACTGAAGCTTTCTTT.

This chain links TRBV3-1 (or the pseudogene TRBV3-2) with TRBJ1-2; possibly TRBD1 for D (6 bases). V shed 0 bases and J shed 8 bases, with 13 bases lying between them. This CDR3 is built from 14 residues. Germline values: CDR1 LGHDT, CDR2 YNNKEL (reference sequence). The CDR3 region is CASSQDSTRGGYTF. The CDR3 nucleotides read TGTGCCAGCAGCCAAGATTCAACCAGGGGAGGCTACACCTTC.

This clone was counted only a few times. One junction end does not reproduce the germline sequence, and a read error may be involved. This rearrangement joins TRBV19 to TRBJ1-5; 7 bases agree with TRBD1. CDR3 size: 14 residues. Germline CDR1 reads LNHDA; CDR2 reads SQIVND (reference sequence). In nucleotides, the CDR3 is TGTGCCAGTAGGATAGGGGACAGCTGGGGGCCCCAGCATTTT. It yields the protein CASRIGDSWGPQHF.

This chain connects TRBV4-2 to TRBJ2-1; D is perhaps TRBD2 (5 bases). This CDR3 region has 17 residues. Germline CDR1 LGHNA, CDR2 YNFKEQ. V was clipped by 4 bases and J by 4 bases, with 20 bases between them. CDR3 residues: CASSPAASRGQYNEQFF. DNA for the CDR3: TGTGCCAGCAGCCCCGCGGCTAGCAGAGGCCAATACAATGAGCAGTTCTTC.

This clone turned up a few times. CDR3: CASSLWDRGSAEAFF. In nucleotides, the CDR3 is TGTGCCAGCAGCTTATGGGACAGGGGATCCGCTGAAGCTTTCTTT. The V gene is TRBV5-5, the J gene TRBJ1-1; the match to TRBD1 covers 10 bases. Germline V gene sequence: CDR1 SGHKS, CDR2 YYEKEE (reference sequence). Losses at the gene ends were 2 bases for V and 6 bases for J; bases not matched to a gene: 7. The CDR3 has 15 amino acids.

The chain uses TRBV19 and TRBJ2-2; unclear D gene. V lost 1 base and J lost 5, with 11 bases in between. This CDR3 is 15 amino acids long. Germline V lookup: CDR1 LNHDA, CDR2 SQIVND (reference sequence). The CDR3, as DNA: TGTGCCAGTAGTATAGGAGATTGGGTAACCGGGGAGCTGTTTTTT. Amino acids: CASSIGDWVTGELFF. The whole variable domain, remainder taken from reference TRBV19 and TRBJ2-2, is DGGITQSPKYLFRKEGQNVTLSCEQNLNHDAMYWYRQDPGQGLRLIYYSQIVNDFQKGDIAEGYSVSREKKESFPLTVTSAQKNPTAFYLCASSIGDWVTGELFFGEGSRLTVL.

This chain joins TRBV6-6 and TRBJ1-3; 10 bases fit TRBD1. This CDR3 comprises 17 residues. Germline loops: CDR1 MNHNY, CDR2 SVGAGI (reference sequence). With V trimmed by 5 bases and J by 4 bases, 11 bases remained unmatched. CDR3 nucleotides: TGTGCCAGCAGTCAGTTCGGACAGGGGGGTTCCGGAAACACCATATATTTT. Its translation is CASSQFGQGGSGNTIYF.

The rearrangement uses TRBV27 and TRBJ1-2; unclear D gene. The CDR3 is 15 residues long. Germline V gene lookup returns CDR1 MNHEY and CDR2 SMNVEV (reference sequence). Trimming cost V 2 bases and J 5 bases, with 15 bases left between them. The CDR3 DNA is TGTGCCAGCAGTTTAAGAGGTTGGCAGGAATATGGCTACACCTTC. Residues: CASSLRGWQEYGYTF.

This chain uses TRBV5-1 with TRBJ2-3; D might be TRBD1 or TRBD2, each matching 5 bases. From germline, CDR1 is SGHRS and CDR2 YFSETQ. The CDR3 totals 16 residues. V was cut by 4 bases and J by 10 bases, with 25 bases left in between. CDR3 protein: CASSAGASSQENSQYF. CDR3 DNA: TGCGCCAGCAGCGCCGGGGCGAGCTCTCAGGAGAATTCGCAGTATTTT.

The V and J genes are TRBV28 and TRBJ1-3; D perhaps matches TRBD1 (5 bases). V was pared by 2 bases and J by 4 bases, with 12 bases between. This CDR3 spans 15 amino acids. Per germline, CDR1 MDHEN and CDR2 SYDVKM. CDR3 DNA: TGTGCCAGCAGTTTACTGGGAGGGGTAGGAAACACCATATATTTT. Protein sequence: CASSLLGGVGNTIYF.

This chain joins TRBV7-2 and TRBJ2-1; D is unclear. The V gene lost 4 bases and the J gene lost 5 bases, with 12 bases spanning the gap. CDR1 is SGHTA and CDR2 is FQGNSA in the germline V gene. This CDR3 comprises 14 residues. The CDR3, as DNA: TGTGCCAGCAGCTCCTACGGACCTGACAATGAGCAGTTCTTC. Amino acid sequence: CASSSYGPDNEQFF. Complete variable domain (other parts from reference TRBV7-2 and TRBJ2-1): GAGVSQSPSNKVTEKGKDVELRCDPISGHTALYWYRQSLGQGLEFLIYFQGNSAPDKSGLPSDRFSAERTGGSVSTLTIQRTQQEDSAVYLCASSSYGPDNEQFFGPGTRLTVL.

The chain combines TRBV10-2 with TRBJ1-2; D ambiguous. V was shortened by 0 bases and J by 6 bases, with 14 bases between the two germline ends. Germline CDR1 and CDR2: WSHSY and SAAADI. This CDR3 comprises 15 residues. The CDR3 DNA reads as TGCGCCAGCAGTGAGTCGAACGGTGATGTTGATGGCTACACCTTC. Translation gives CASSESNGDVDGYTF.

The chain employs TRBV5-1 and TRBJ2-1, with 7 bases matching TRBD1. This CDR3 is built from 14 residues. CDR1 is SGHRS and CDR2 is YFSETQ in the germline V gene. Trimming cost V 4 bases and J 3 bases; bases outside gene matches: 4. The CDR3 protein is CASSRDRVYNEQFF. DNA of the CDR3: TGCGCCAGCAGCCGGGACAGAGTCTACAATGAGCAGTTCTTC.

For this clone: The same CDR3 is also encoded by other DNA sequences in this sample. CDR3 protein: CASSGLGNQPQHF. CDR3 sequence (DNA): TGTGCCAGCTCGGGACTGGGCAATCAGCCCCAGCATTTT. This chain joins TRBV18 and TRBJ1-5; maybe TRBD1 (5 bases). Germline assignment: CDR1 KGHSH and CDR2 LQKENI. This CDR3 has 13 residues. With 6 bases removed from V and 2 bases from J, the gap between germline ends came to 8 bases.

The chain is built from TRBV12-3 or TRBV12-4 and TRBJ1-2, with D possibly matching TRBD1 (5 bases). The germline V and J ends were trimmed by 2 bases and 3 bases, with 7 bases remaining between them. CDR3 length equals 13 residues. The CDR3 loop is CASSLQGHYGYTF. CDR3 in DNA: TGTGCCAGCAGTTTACAGGGTCACTATGGCTACACCTTC.

The chain carries TRBV4-1 and TRBJ2-1; 7 bases fit TRBD2. Germline values: CDR1 MGHRA, CDR2 YSYEKL. V was pared by 3 bases and J by 8 bases, with 16 bases of the junction left unmatched. This CDR3 region has 17 residues. The CDR3 reads CASSHLTAGLPRDEQFF. As DNA, the CDR3 is TGCGCCAGCAGCCATCTGACAGCGGGACTACCCCGGGATGAGCAGTTCTTC.

This rearrangement joins TRBV5-5 to TRBJ2-5; unclear D gene. Germline values: CDR1 SGHKS, CDR2 YYEKEE (reference sequence). The CDR3 runs to 17 residues. The V end lost 4 bases, the J end lost 0 bases, and 19 bases lay between the germline ends. The CDR3 bases are TGTGCCAGCAGCCTCTCTAAATTTGATGCGTACCAAGAGACCCAGTACTTC. Translation: CASSLSKFDAYQETQYF.

This clone showed up just once. The rearrangement links TRBV5-1 to TRBJ2-3; 9 bases match TRBD2. The CDR3 runs 18 residues. The V segment lost 2 bases and the J segment 0 bases; nucleotides outside the gene matches: 10. The V gene's germline CDR1 is SGHRS and CDR2 YFSETQ. The CDR3 sequence: CASSLLAGGKGSTDTQYF. DNA for the CDR3: TGCGCCAGCAGCTTACTAGCGGGCGGAAAAGGGAGCACAGATACGCAGTATTTT.

V and J are TRBV7-6 and TRBJ2-1, with TRBD1 matching over 8 bases. The CDR3 spans 16 residues. Trimming took 1 base from V and 4 from J; bases not matched to a gene: 6. Germline values: CDR1 SGHVS, CDR2 FNYEAQ. In DNA, the CDR3 is TGTGCCAGCAGCTTAGAACAGGGGGGAGGATACAATGAGCAGTTCTTC. It codes for CASSLEQGGGYNEQFF.

The chain uses TRBV19 and TRBJ1-1; D is possibly TRBD1 (5 bases). V was shortened by 4 bases and J by 0 bases, with 15 bases between the two germline ends. Germline V gene sequence: CDR1 LNHDA, CDR2 SQIVND (reference sequence). This CDR3 spans 16 amino acids. CDR3 loop: CASSTWGEGVNTEAFF. CDR3 nucleotide sequence: TGTGCCAGTAGTACATGGGGGGAAGGGGTGAACACTGAAGCTTTCTTT.

This clone was observed a handful of times. This sequence joins TRBV6-5 and TRBJ2-7; possible D gene TRBD1, 6 bases. Germline V CDR1 and CDR2: MNHEY, SVGAGI. This CDR3 comprises 14 residues. The V end lost 4 bases, the J end lost 7 bases, and 17 bases lay between the germline ends. The CDR3 loop is CASSWQDRDREQYF. The CDR3 region has the DNA TGTGCCAGCAGTTGGCAGGACAGAGATCGTGAGCAGTACTTC.